One sample yielded the 5 T cell receptor beta chains listed below, sequenced in a study of cytomegalovirus exposure and HLA in healthy donors (dated by TCRdb to 2016 to 2017). The library was obtained by the immunoSEQ multiplex PCR assay. A mixture of 60 forward primers for TCR Vbeta segments and 13 reverse primers for TCR Jbeta segments was used in the multiplex PCR. TCRdb mirrors the immuneACCESS table, restricted to in-frame sequences. Some clones are absent from its copies; in checked studies, under half trace to an unresolved V gene, and the reason for the others is unknown. Within this sample are around 130,000 clones, with over 60% of them counted one time only. The top ten hold under 7.5% of the sample. The sequencing input was PBMCs. Receptors were obtained from a woman aged 60-75 years in good health and CMV-seronegative.

This clone was counted only a few times. The V gene is TRBV7-9, the J gene TRBJ2-2; 9 bases agree with TRBD2. The CDR3 extends over 16 amino acids. V lost 5 bases to trimming and J lost 4 bases; unmatched junction nucleotides: 8. Germline V gene sequence: CDR1 SEHNR, CDR2 FQNEAQ (reference sequence). The CDR3 DNA reads as TGTGCCAGCAGCCCGGGACTAGCCTTAATCACCGGGGAGCTGTTTTTT. This translates into CASSPGLALITGELFF.

This clone appeared a few times. This sequence joins TRBV6-5 and TRBJ1-1; TRBD1 matches 7 bases. The ends lost 7 bases at V and 6 bases at J; junction bases unmatched: 8. Per germline, CDR1 MNHEY and CDR2 SVGAGI. The CDR3 runs 13 residues. CDR3 nucleotides: TGTGCCAGCACTGAGGTCCAGGGGGCTGAAGCTTTCTTT. Translated: CASTEVQGAEAFF.

This clone has a handful of counts. The CDR3 DNA is TGTGCCAGCAGCTTAGAAGCAGGCGGGGCGTATCAGCCCCAGCATTTT. Translation gives CASSLEAGGAYQPQHF. The rearrangement joins TRBV7-6 to TRBJ1-5, with D perhaps matching TRBD1 (5 bases). The CDR3 has 16 residues. Germline CDR1 is SGHVS and CDR2 is FNYEAQ. V shed 1 base and J shed 5 bases, with 15 bases lying between them.

The rearrangement links TRBV27 to TRBJ2-7; 9 nucleotides line up with TRBD2. This CDR3 is 14 amino acids long. CDR1 MNHEY and CDR2 SMNVEV come from the germline V gene (reference sequence). V lost 2 bases and J lost 5; bases outside the gene matches: 4. CDR3 sequence (DNA): TGTGCCAGCAGTTTAGGACTAGCGCTCGACGAGCAGTACTTC. Protein sequence: CASSLGLALDEQYF.

The genes are TRBV2 and TRBJ2-5, with 13 bases matching TRBD2. CDR1 and CDR2 (germline): SNHLY, FYNNEI. This CDR3 spans 16 amino acids. The trim removed 7 bases at V and 4 bases at J, leaving 9 bases unmatched. The DNA for the CDR3 is TGTGCCAGCACTGGGACTAGCGGGACAATGGCAGAGACCCAGTACTTC. Its protein is CASTGTSGTMAETQYF.